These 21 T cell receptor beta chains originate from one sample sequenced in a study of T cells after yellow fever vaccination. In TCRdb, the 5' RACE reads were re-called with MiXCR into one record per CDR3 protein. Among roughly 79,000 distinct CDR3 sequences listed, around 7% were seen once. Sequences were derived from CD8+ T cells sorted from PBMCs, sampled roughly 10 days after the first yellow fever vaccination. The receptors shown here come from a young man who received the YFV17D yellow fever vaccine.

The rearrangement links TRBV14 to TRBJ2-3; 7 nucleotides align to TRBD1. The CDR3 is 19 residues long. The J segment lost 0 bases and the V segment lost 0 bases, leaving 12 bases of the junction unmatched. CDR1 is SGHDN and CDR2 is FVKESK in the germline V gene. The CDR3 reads CASSQDVNRGWSSTDTQYF. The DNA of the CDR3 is TGTGCCAGCAGCCAAGATGTGAACAGGGGTTGGTCTAGCACAGATACGCAGTATTTT.

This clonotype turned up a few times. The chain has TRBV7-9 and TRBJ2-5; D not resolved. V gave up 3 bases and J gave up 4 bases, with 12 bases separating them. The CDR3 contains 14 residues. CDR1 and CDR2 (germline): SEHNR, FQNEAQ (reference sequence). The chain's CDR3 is CASSFLTQAETQYF. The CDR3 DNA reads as TGTGCCAGCAGCTTCTTAACTCAAGCAGAGACCCAGTACTTC.

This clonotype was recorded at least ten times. CDR3 nucleotide sequence: TGTGCCAGCAGCCAGGAGACAGGGGTCGGTGAGACCCAGTACTTC. This sequence encodes CASSQETGVGETQYF. V usage is TRBV4-2 and J usage is TRBJ2-5, with 8 bases aligning to TRBD1. The CDR3 loop spans 15 amino acids. Trimming removed 3 bases from V and 5 bases from J; junction bases left unmatched: 8. Germline assignment: CDR1 LGHNA and CDR2 YNFKEQ.

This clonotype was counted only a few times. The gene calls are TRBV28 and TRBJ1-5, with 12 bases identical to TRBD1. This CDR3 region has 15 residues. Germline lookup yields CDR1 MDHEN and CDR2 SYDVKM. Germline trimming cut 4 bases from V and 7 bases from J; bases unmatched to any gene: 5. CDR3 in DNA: TGTGCCAGCAGTTCGGGACAGGGGGCAGGGCAGCCCCAGCATTTT. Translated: CASSSGQGAGQPQHF.

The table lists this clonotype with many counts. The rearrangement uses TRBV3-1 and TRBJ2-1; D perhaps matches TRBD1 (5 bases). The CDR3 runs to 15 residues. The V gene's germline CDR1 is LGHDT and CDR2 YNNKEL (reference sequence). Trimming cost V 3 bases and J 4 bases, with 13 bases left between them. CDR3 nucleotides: TGTGCCAGCAGCCAGACCCTGACAGTGTACAATGAGCAGTTCTTC. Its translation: CASSQTLTVYNEQFF.

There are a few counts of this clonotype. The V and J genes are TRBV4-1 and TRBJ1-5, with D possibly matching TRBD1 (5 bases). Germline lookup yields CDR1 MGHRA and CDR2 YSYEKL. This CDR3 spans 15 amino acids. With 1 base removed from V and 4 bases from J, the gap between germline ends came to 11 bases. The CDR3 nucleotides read TGCGCCAGCAGCCAAGGAGGGGTTCAGAATCAGCCCCAGCATTTT. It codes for CASSQGGVQNQPQHF.

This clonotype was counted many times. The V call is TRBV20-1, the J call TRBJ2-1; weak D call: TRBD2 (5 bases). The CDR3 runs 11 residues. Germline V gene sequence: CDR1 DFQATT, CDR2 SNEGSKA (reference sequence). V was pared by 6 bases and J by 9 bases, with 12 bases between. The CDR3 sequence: CSAPWSGEQFF. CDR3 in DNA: TGCAGTGCCCCCTGGAGCGGTGAGCAGTTCTTC.

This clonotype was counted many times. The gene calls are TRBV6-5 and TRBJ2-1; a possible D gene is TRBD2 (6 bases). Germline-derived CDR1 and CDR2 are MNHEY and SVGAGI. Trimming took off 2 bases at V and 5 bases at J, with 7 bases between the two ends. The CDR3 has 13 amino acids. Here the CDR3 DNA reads TGTGCCAGCAGTTACCGCGGGGACAATGAGCAGTTCTTC. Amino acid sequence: CASSYRGDNEQFF.

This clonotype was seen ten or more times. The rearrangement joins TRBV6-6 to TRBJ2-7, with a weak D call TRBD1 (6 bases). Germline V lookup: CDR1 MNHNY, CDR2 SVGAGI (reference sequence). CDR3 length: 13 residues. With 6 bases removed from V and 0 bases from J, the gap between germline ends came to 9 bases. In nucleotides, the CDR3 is TGTGCCAGCAGGAACAGGGTCTCCTACGAGCAGTACTTC. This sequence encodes CASRNRVSYEQYF.

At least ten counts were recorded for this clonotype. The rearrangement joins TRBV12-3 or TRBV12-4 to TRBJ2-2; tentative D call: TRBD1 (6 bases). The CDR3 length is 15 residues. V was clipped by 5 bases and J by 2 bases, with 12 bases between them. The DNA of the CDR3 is TGTGCCAGCAGTCTCAGACAGGAAAACACCGGGGAGCTGTTTTTT. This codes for CASSLRQENTGELFF.

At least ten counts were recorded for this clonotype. The CDR3 bases are TGTGCCAGCAGCGCGGGACAACAACCCCTCCCAAGAGCTTTCTTT. This gives the protein CASSAGQQPLPRAFF. V is TRBV5-4 and J is TRBJ1-1, with a possible D match to TRBD1 (6 bases). The V end was cut by 4 bases, the J end by 10 bases, with 23 bases between. CDR1 is SGHNT and CDR2 is YYREEE in the germline V gene (reference sequence). The CDR3 loop spans 15 amino acids.

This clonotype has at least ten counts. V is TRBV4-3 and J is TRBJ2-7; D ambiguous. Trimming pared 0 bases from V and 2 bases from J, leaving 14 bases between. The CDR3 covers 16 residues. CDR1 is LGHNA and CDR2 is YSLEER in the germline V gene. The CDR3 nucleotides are TGCGCCAGCAGCCAAGATCTCGGACCGCGGACCTACGAGCAGTACTTC. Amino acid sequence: CASSQDLGPRTYEQYF.

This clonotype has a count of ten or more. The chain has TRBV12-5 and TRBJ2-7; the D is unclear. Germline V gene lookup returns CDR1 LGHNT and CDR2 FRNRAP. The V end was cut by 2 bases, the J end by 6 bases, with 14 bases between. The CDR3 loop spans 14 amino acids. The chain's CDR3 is CASGLFRSGVEQYF. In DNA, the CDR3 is TGTGCTAGTGGTTTGTTTAGGTCCGGCGTCGAGCAGTACTTC.

The DNA for the CDR3 is TGCGCCAGCAAAAGGAGGCAGGGGATCTCACCCCTCCACTTT. Protein product: CASKRRQGISPLHF. This chain uses TRBV5-1 with TRBJ1-6, with a weak D call TRBD1 (6 bases). Trimming pared 6 bases from V and 10 bases from J, leaving 17 bases between. From germline, CDR1 is SGHRS and CDR2 YFSETQ. This CDR3 spans 14 amino acids.

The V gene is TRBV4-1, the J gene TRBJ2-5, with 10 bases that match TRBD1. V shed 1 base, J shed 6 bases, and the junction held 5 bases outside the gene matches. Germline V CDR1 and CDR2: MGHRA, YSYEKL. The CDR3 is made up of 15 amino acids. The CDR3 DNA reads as TGCGCCAGCAGCCAAGCGGGACAGGGGATCCAGACCCAGTACTTC. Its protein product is CASSQAGQGIQTQYF.

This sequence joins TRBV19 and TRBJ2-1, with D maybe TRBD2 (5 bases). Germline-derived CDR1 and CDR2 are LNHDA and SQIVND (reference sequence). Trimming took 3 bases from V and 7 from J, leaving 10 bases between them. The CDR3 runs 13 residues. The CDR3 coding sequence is TGTGCCAGTAGTATTGAGGGTATTAATGAGCAGTTCTTC. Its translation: CASSIEGINEQFF.

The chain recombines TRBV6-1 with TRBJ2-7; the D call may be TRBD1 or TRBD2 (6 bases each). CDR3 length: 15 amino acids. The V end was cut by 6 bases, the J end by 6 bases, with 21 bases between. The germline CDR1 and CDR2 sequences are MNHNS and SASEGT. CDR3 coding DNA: TGTGCCAGCAGCCTAGGATCGGGGGCCCAGGGCGAGCAGTACGTC. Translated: CASSLGSGAQGEQYV.

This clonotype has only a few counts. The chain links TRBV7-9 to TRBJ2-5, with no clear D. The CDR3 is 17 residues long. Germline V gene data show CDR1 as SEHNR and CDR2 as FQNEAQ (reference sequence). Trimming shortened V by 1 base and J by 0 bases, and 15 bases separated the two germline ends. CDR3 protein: CASSLEGVLWYQETQYF. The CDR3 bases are TGTGCCAGCAGCTTAGAAGGAGTCTTATGGTACCAAGAGACCCAGTACTTC.

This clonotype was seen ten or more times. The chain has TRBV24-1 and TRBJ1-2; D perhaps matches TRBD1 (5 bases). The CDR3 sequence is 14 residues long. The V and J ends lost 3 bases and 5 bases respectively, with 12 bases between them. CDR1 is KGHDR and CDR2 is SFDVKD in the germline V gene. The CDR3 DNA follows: TGTGCCACCAGTGATAGAGACAGTCGTTATGGCTACACCTTC. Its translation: CATSDRDSRYGYTF.

The CDR3 is CASSLDRRLGETQYF. In nucleotides, the CDR3 is TGTGCCAGCAGTCTCGACAGGCGGTTGGGGGAGACCCAGTACTTC. The V and J genes are TRBV12-3 or TRBV12-4 and TRBJ2-5; D is perhaps TRBD1 (6 bases). The V end lost 5 bases, the J end lost 5 bases, and 18 bases lay between the germline ends. The CDR3 runs 15 residues.

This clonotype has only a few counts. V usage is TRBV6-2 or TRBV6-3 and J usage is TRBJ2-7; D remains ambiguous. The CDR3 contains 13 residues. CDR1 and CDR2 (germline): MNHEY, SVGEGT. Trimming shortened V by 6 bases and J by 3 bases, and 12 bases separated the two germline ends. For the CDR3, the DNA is TGTGCCAGCAGCTTAGGGCTTTTCTACGAGCAGTACTTC. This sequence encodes CASSLGLFYEQYF.